The entry that follows covers one TCR beta chain sequence. This specimen comes from a study of T cell changes during pregnancy in multiple sclerosis. The CDR3 spans 17 residues. With 4 bases clipped from V and 1 base from J, the junction kept 11 bases outside the gene matches. Germline V lookup: CDR1 LGHNA, CDR2 YNFKEQ. Assay: immunoSEQ multiplex PCR; the TCRdb copy retains only in-frame clones and omits some. The sample shows approximately 83,000 clones, approximately 92% of them seen only once. This specimen was peripheral blood, taken in the first trimester of pregnancy. This TCR came from a female donor with multiple sclerosis, enrolled in a pregnancy study. V and J are TRBV4-2 and TRBJ2-7; 9 bases agree with TRBD2. The CDR3 reads CASSPGGVSGGSYEQYF. The CDR3 DNA reads as TGTGCCAGCAGCCCTGGGGGAGTCAGCGGGGGGTCCTACGAGCAGTACTTC.